Below, one T cell receptor beta chain is given with its context. Its matching antigen is unknown. Sequenced by immunoSEQ multiplex PCR; TCRdb stores in-frame clones only, minus some. This repertoire shows around 100,000 clones, around 80% found once; its top ten account for about 4.5%. Germline V gene lookup returns CDR1 SGDLS and CDR2 YYNGEE. V dropped 0 bases and J dropped 7 bases, with 14 bases sitting between them. The CDR3 is 15 amino acids. This sample was taken from a study of PD-1 blockade in mismatch repair-deficient tumors. In the study overall: All were previously treated, progressing patients with approximately 11 mismatch repair-deficient cancer types.

All patients were mismatch repair deficient, assessed by either PCR or immunohistochemistry. TCR sequencing covered a few patients who responded to pembrolizumab. Study-level points and caveats: Tumor-resident clones, often undetectable pretreatment in blood, expanded then contracted after pembrolizumab.

Source: peripheral blood, taken 60 weeks after starting pembrolizumab. The sequence was collected from an adult with mismatch repair-deficient cancer. The rearrangement joins TRBV9 to TRBJ2-1; tentative D call: TRBD2 (6 bases). The CDR3 coding sequence is TGTGCCAGCAGCGTAGACGGGAGTATGGGAAATGAGCAGTTCTTC. Protein: CASSVDGSMGNEQFF.